The 12 T cell receptor beta chains below were found in one sample sequenced in a study of Ad26.COV2.S vaccination and SARS-CoV-2 variants. Described treatment: around 19 received Ad26.COV2.S at low or high dose, single or two shots; roughly five received placebo; per-sample allocation not given. Day 63 after the first vaccine or placebo injection was the time point for sampling. The method was immunoSEQ multiplex PCR; TCRdb's version includes in-frame clones alone and lacks a portion of them. The sample yields 300,000 to 400,000 clones, around 85% seen once. Sequencing was performed on peripheral blood, taken in a trial of Ad26.COV2.S vaccine versus placebo. Every receptor here comes from a person between 18 and 59 years old who received the Ad26.COV2.S COVID-19 vaccine or a placebo.

The chain recombines TRBV28 with TRBJ1-5, with D possibly TRBD1 on 6 matching bases. The CDR3 is made up of 15 amino acids. V gave up 4 bases and J gave up 7 bases, with 17 bases separating them. Germline CDR1 reads MDHEN; CDR2 reads SYDVKM. The DNA for the CDR3 is TGTGCCAGCAGTTCGACAGGACAGATCGGGCAGCCCCAGCATTTT. Amino acids: CASSSTGQIGQPQHF.

This clone was seen just once. This chain links TRBV29-1 with TRBJ2-1; 12 positions match TRBD2. Per the germline V gene, CDR1 is SQVTM and CDR2 is ANQGSEA. Unmatched junction bases numbered 0, after V lost 6 bases and J lost 9 bases. CDR3 length: 11 residues. The CDR3 region is CSVGLAGEQFF. The CDR3 nucleotides read TGCAGCGTGGGACTAGCGGGTGAGCAGTTCTTC.

This chain joins TRBV4-2 and TRBJ1-1, with D maybe TRBD1 (5 bases). This CDR3 contains 13 residues. Germline V lookup: CDR1 LGHNA, CDR2 YNFKEQ. Deletions cut 4 bases from V and 5 bases from J, with 11 bases between. The CDR3 reads CASSPGLGTEAFF. The CDR3 DNA reads TGTGCCAGCAGCCCGGGGCTAGGGACTGAAGCTTTCTTT.

There are a few counts of this clone. The rearrangement uses TRBV2 and TRBJ1-5, with D possibly matching TRBD1 (5 bases). This CDR3 region has 13 residues. The ends were cut back, 8 bases at V and 2 bases at J, with 10 bases in the middle. CDR1 and CDR2 from the germline V gene are SNHLY and FYNNEI. The CDR3 loop is CASGAGRNQPQHF. In DNA form, the CDR3 reads TGTGCCAGCGGAGCAGGGCGCAATCAGCCCCAGCATTTT.

This chain uses TRBV7-2 with TRBJ2-3; D gene uncertain. CDR1 and CDR2 from the germline V gene are SGHTA and FQGNSA. V lost 0 bases to trimming and J lost 0 bases, with 10 bases between them. The CDR3 sequence is 16 residues long. The chain's CDR3 is CASSLAPTLSTDTQYF. The DNA of the CDR3 is TGTGCCAGCAGCTTAGCTCCCACACTGAGCACAGATACGCAGTATTTT.

This clone appeared once. The V call is TRBV5-1, the J call TRBJ1-5; 7 bases fit TRBD1. The V gene's germline CDR1 is SGHRS and CDR2 YFSETQ. With V trimmed by 2 bases and J by 5 bases, 7 bases remained unmatched. The CDR3 sequence is 15 residues long. The CDR3 sequence: CASSFEGAFDQPQHF. CDR3 nucleotide sequence: TGCGCCAGCAGCTTTGAGGGGGCCTTCGATCAGCCCCAGCATTTT.

The genes are TRBV6-5 and TRBJ2-5; a possible D gene is TRBD2 (5 bases). CDR1 and CDR2 from the germline V gene are MNHEY and SVGAGI. This CDR3 region has 15 residues. The germline V and J ends were trimmed by 5 bases and 3 bases, with 16 bases remaining between them. CDR3 nucleotides: TGTGCCAGCAGTAAATCCGGGATCCCAAAAGAGACCCAGTACTTC. Translating it yields CASSKSGIPKETQYF.

This clone was counted a few times. This chain connects TRBV30 to TRBJ2-7; D is perhaps TRBD2 (6 bases). The CDR3 loop spans 13 amino acids. The ends were cut back, 3 bases at V and 5 bases at J, with 14 bases in the middle. The germline CDR1 and CDR2 sequences are GTSNPN and SVGIG (reference sequence). CDR3 coding DNA: TGTGCCTGGAGGGAGGGGTTGTGGGACGAGCAGTACTTC. Protein: CAWREGLWDEQYF.

The CDR3 DNA is TGTGCCAGCACCTGGGAGGGGGAGAACACTGAAGCTTTCTTT. This gives the protein CASTWEGENTEAFF. The chain links TRBV6-5 to TRBJ1-1; a weak D match, TRBD1 (6 bases). The CDR3 is 14 residues long. Germline V gives CDR1 MNHEY, CDR2 SVGAGI. V shed 7 bases and J shed 1 base, with 13 bases lying between them.

This clone was detected only a few times. The V gene is TRBV11-3, the J gene TRBJ2-1, with 14 bases fitting TRBD2. Germline V gene data show CDR1 as SGHNT and CDR2 as YENEEA. CDR3 length: 16 amino acids. The V segment lost 4 bases and the J segment 7 bases; nucleotides outside the gene matches: 6. The CDR3 loop is CASSSGLAGASNEQFF. The CDR3 DNA sequence: TGTGCCAGCAGCTCGGGACTAGCGGGGGCCTCAAATGAGCAGTTCTTC.

This chain links TRBV19 with TRBJ1-5; D is uncertain. Trimming took 7 bases from V and 7 from J, leaving 14 bases between them. Per germline, CDR1 LNHDA and CDR2 SQIVND (reference sequence). The length of the CDR3 is 13 residues. CDR3 DNA sequence: TGTGCCAGTACCAGAGGGTCAGACCAGCCCCAGCATTTT. Its translation is CASTRGSDQPQHF. Using reference TRBV19 and TRBJ1-5 for the parts outside the CDR3, the full variable domain is DGGITQSPKYLFRKEGQNVTLSCEQNLNHDAMYWYRQDPGQGLRLIYYSQIVNDFQKGDIAEGYSVSREKKESFPLTVTSAQKNPTAFYLCASTRGSDQPQHFGDGTRLSIL.

The gene calls are TRBV27 and TRBJ1-3; D remains unclear. This CDR3 has 14 residues. Germline assignment: CDR1 MNHEY and CDR2 SMNVEV (reference sequence). V lost 5 bases to trimming and J lost 4 bases, with 12 bases between them. The CDR3 DNA sequence: TGTGCCAGCAGTCCCCAGGTTGGCGGAAACACCATATATTTT. This translates into CASSPQVGGNTIYF.